Presented here are 21 T cell receptor beta chains from one specimen sequenced in a study of CD8 T cells in Susac syndrome. RNA totalling roughly 0.45 to 1 ug underwent reverse transcription with random hexamers. From the immunoSEQ multiplex PCR reads, TCRdb called clonotypes with MiXCR, one entry per CDR3 protein. Of a few hundred thousand distinct CDR3 sequences in the sample, about 88% were seen once. The sequencing sample was made of CD8+ T cells from PBMCs. These receptors were collected from a human donor with multiple sclerosis.

The DNA of the CDR3 is TGCGCCAGCAGCCAGGGAGGGACTTCCCCGGACACCGGGGAGCTGTTTTTT. It encodes CASSQGGTSPDTGELFF. The chain recombines TRBV4-1 with TRBJ2-2; 7 positions agree with TRBD2. The V and J ends lost 3 bases and 3 bases, in that order; junction bases with no gene match: 10. This CDR3 comprises 17 residues. Germline assignment: CDR1 MGHRA and CDR2 YSYEKL.

The CDR3 DNA reads TGTGCCAGCAGCTACCCCTCGGGGTCCGTCCTCTCTGGAAACACCATATATTTT. This encodes CASSYPSGSVLSGNTIYF. The chain uses TRBV9 and TRBJ1-3; D unclear. CDR1 is SGDLS and CDR2 is YYNGEE in the germline V gene. V was pared by 4 bases and J by 0 bases, with 20 bases between. This CDR3 has 18 amino acids.

This chain links TRBV20-1 with TRBJ2-1, with D hard to call. This CDR3 has 16 amino acids. Germline CDR1 is DFQATT and CDR2 is SNEGSKA (reference sequence). V lost 1 base and J lost 3, with 16 bases in between. CDR3 protein: CSARALGSVYYNEQFF. CDR3 DNA sequence: TGCAGTGCTAGAGCTCTCGGTTCCGTATACTACAATGAGCAGTTCTTC.

CDR3 in amino acids: CASSPAGDAGETQYF. CDR3 in DNA: TGTGCCAGCAGCCCAGCGGGGGACGCCGGAGAGACCCAGTACTTC. The chain is built from TRBV11-2 and TRBJ2-5, with 8 nucleotides matching TRBD2. V shed 5 bases and J 4 bases; nucleotides not matched to a gene: 9. The CDR3 is made up of 15 amino acids. CDR1 is SGHAT, CDR2 FQNNGV, per germline. Full variable domain (missing parts from reference TRBV11-2 and TRBJ2-5): EAGVAQSPRYKIIEKRQSVAFWCNPISGHATLYWYQQILGQGPKLLIQFQNNGVVDDSQLPKDRFSAERLKGVDSTLKIQPAKLEDSAVYLCASSPAGDAGETQYFGPGTRLLVL.

The V call is TRBV5-1, the J call TRBJ2-5; 7 bases are a match to TRBD2. The CDR3 spans 15 residues. Germline values: CDR1 SGHRS, CDR2 YFSETQ. The ends lost 6 bases at V and 1 base at J; junction bases unmatched: 9. CDR3 nucleotide sequence: TGCGCCAGCACCCCCAGCGGGACTACCCAAGAGACCCAGTACTTC. It specifies CASTPSGTTQETQYF.

The rearrangement uses TRBV15 and TRBJ1-1, with unresolved D. The germline gives CDR1 LNHNV, CDR2 YYDKDF (reference sequence). The CDR3 runs to 13 residues. The V end was cut by 0 bases, the J end by 4 bases, with 6 bases between. The CDR3 reads CATSREPGTEAFF. The CDR3 DNA reads as TGTGCCACCAGCAGAGAGCCGGGCACTGAAGCTTTCTTT.

This clonotype was seen once. V is TRBV18 and J is TRBJ2-1; 8 bases align to TRBD2. The trim removed 2 bases at V and 2 bases at J, leaving 5 bases unmatched. Germline loops: CDR1 KGHSH, CDR2 LQKENI. The CDR3 has 16 residues. CDR3 coding DNA: TGTGCCAGCTCACCATCAGCGGGAGCGGCCTACAATGAGCAGTTCTTC. It codes for CASSPSAGAAYNEQFF.

The V call is TRBV7-2, the J call TRBJ2-7; TRBD2 agrees at 14 bases. J was trimmed by 6 bases and V by 3 bases; bases with no gene match: 1. Germline V lookup: CDR1 SGHTA, CDR2 FQGNSA. The CDR3 loop spans 14 amino acids. Here the CDR3 reads CASSLGLAGAEQYF. In DNA, the CDR3 is TGTGCCAGCAGCTTGGGACTAGCGGGAGCCGAGCAGTACTTC.

The rearrangement uses TRBV7-9 and TRBJ2-3; D perhaps matches TRBD1 (6 bases). The germline V gene has CDR1 SEHNR and CDR2 FQNEAQ (reference sequence). The CDR3 sequence is 16 residues long. Trimming cost V 4 bases and J 4 bases, with 18 bases left between them. DNA of the CDR3: TGTGCCAGCAGCTCAGGGGACCGCCCTCGGGCAGATACGCAGTATTTT. As protein: CASSSGDRPRADTQYF.

The chain couples TRBV20-1 to TRBJ2-1, with D uncertain. This CDR3 has 12 amino acids. V lost 1 base, J lost 7 bases, and 8 bases lay in between. The germline V gene has CDR1 DFQATT and CDR2 SNEGSKA (reference sequence). The DNA for the CDR3 is TGCAGTGCTAGAGGGTCGGGTAATGAGCAGTTCTTC. Translating gives CSARGSGNEQFF.

The J gene is TRBJ1-1, the V gene TRBV14; 7 bases are shared with TRBD1. In germline, CDR1 is SGHDN, CDR2 FVKESK. V was clipped by 5 bases and J by 0 bases; unmatched bases: 0. The CDR3 has 13 residues. The CDR3 DNA reads TGTGCCAGCAGCACAGGGGTGAACACTGAAGCTTTCTTT. It codes for CASSTGVNTEAFF.

V is TRBV4-1 and J is TRBJ2-5, with 9 bases lining up with TRBD2. Germline CDR1 MGHRA, CDR2 YSYEKL. This CDR3 region has 16 residues. V lost 0 bases, J lost 2 bases, and 4 bases stayed unmatched. The chain's CDR3 is CASSQDITSGQETQYF. The CDR3 nucleotides are TGCGCCAGCAGCCAAGATATCACTAGCGGGCAAGAGACCCAGTACTTC.

The chain is built from TRBV7-9 and TRBJ2-7; 8 bases match TRBD2. The CDR3 has 17 amino acids. Germline CDR1 reads SEHNR; CDR2 reads FQNEAQ (reference sequence). Losses at the gene ends were 4 bases for V and 3 bases for J; bases not matched to a gene: 14. The CDR3 DNA reads as TGTGCCAGCAGCTCCTCTGTGGGGGGACTAGACGTCTACGAGCAGTACTTC. Translated: CASSSSVGGLDVYEQYF.

Written as DNA, the CDR3 is TGTGCCAGCAGCTTGACAGCTCCTTCCGGAAACACCATATATTTT. Its translation: CASSLTAPSGNTIYF. This chain links TRBV7-8 with TRBJ1-3; D may be TRBD1 (5 bases). V was pared by 3 bases and J by 4 bases, with 13 bases between. The CDR3 loop spans 15 amino acids. Germline V gene data show CDR1 as SGHVS and CDR2 as FQNEAQ.

The chain has TRBV4-2 and TRBJ2-5; D might be TRBD2 (6 bases). Germline-derived CDR1 and CDR2 are LGHNA and YNFKEQ. Deletions cut 3 bases from V and 1 base from J, with 15 bases between. CDR3 length: 16 amino acids. CDR3 in amino acids: CASSQDPAGLQETQYF. The CDR3 nucleotides read TGTGCCAGCAGCCAGGACCCAGCGGGCCTCCAAGAGACCCAGTACTTC.

The count of this clonotype is one. The chain uses TRBV29-1 and TRBJ2-1; D uncertain. The CDR3 spans 11 residues. V lost 6 bases and J lost 3, with 6 bases in between. Germline lookup yields CDR1 SQVTM and CDR2 ANQGSEA. CDR3 in DNA: TGCAGCGTCCCGGTCTACAATGAGCAGTTCTTC. It codes for CSVPVYNEQFF.

On this clonotype itself: An end of the junction does not agree with germline; a read error may underlie this. The chain links TRBV15 to TRBJ2-7; D remains unclear. The CDR3 runs to 16 residues. Germline V gene data show CDR1 as LNHNV and CDR2 as YYDKDF (reference sequence). The chain's CDR3 is CGTSRDWATPTYEQYF. CDR3 DNA: TGTGGCACCAGCAGAGATTGGGCGACGCCGACCTACGAGCAGTACTTC.

The chain employs TRBV7-2 and TRBJ2-3; no clear D. Per germline, CDR1 SGHTA and CDR2 FQGNSA. Trimming pared 5 bases from V and 6 bases from J, leaving 9 bases between. This CDR3 is built from 12 residues. The CDR3 DNA reads as TGTGCCAGCAGCCCTAGATGGGATACGCAGTATTTT. Its translation: CASSPRWDTQYF.

V and J are TRBV28 and TRBJ2-7, with TRBD1 identical over 8 bases. The V gene's germline CDR1 is MDHEN and CDR2 SYDVKM. The CDR3 is 15 residues long. J gave up 0 bases and V 4 bases, and 5 bases lay outside the gene matches. The CDR3 nucleotides are TGTGCCAGCAGTTGGACAGGGCGCAACTCCTACGAGCAGTACTTC. Protein sequence: CASSWTGRNSYEQYF. Full variable domain (outside the CDR3, taken from reference TRBV28 and TRBJ2-7): DVKVTQSSRYLVKRTGEKVFLECVQDMDHENMFWYRQDPGLGLRLIYFSYDVKMKEKGDIPEGYSVSREKKERFSLILESASTNQTSMYLCASSWTGRNSYEQYFGPGTRLTVT.

This sequence joins TRBV28 and TRBJ2-7, with a tentative D call TRBD2 (5 bases). This CDR3 is 13 amino acids long. V gave up 1 base and J gave up 4 bases, with 8 bases separating them. The V gene's germline CDR1 is MDHEN and CDR2 SYDVKM. The CDR3 is CASSLLREYEQYF. The CDR3 DNA sequence: TGTGCCAGCAGTTTATTACGGGAATACGAGCAGTACTTC.

This clonotype has just a few counts. The chain is built from TRBV11-2 and TRBJ2-7, with 9 bases fitting TRBD2. The V gene's germline CDR1 is SGHAT and CDR2 FQNNGV. CDR3 length equals 13 residues. Trimming at V came to 7 bases and at J to 5 bases, leaving 6 bases not matched to a gene. The CDR3 region is CASTSGRYHEQYF. The CDR3 coding sequence is TGTGCCAGCACCAGCGGGAGGTACCACGAGCAGTACTTC.